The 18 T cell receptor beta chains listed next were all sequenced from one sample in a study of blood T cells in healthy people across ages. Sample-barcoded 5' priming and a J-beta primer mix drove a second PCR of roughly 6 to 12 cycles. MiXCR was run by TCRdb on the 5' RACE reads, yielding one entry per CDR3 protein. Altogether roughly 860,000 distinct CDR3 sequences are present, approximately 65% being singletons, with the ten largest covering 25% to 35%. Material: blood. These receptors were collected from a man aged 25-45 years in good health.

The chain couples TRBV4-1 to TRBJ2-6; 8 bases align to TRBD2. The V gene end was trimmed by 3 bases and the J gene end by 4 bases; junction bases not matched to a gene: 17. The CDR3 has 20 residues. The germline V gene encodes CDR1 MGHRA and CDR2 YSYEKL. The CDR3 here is CASSQEIGLAGPAGANVLTF. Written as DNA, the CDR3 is TGCGCCAGCAGCCAGGAAATCGGACTAGCAGGCCCCGCCGGGGCCAACGTCCTGACTTTC.

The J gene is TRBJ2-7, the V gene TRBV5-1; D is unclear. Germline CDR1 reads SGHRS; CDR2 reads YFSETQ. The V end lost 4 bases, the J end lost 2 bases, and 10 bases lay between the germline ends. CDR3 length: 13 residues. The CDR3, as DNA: TGCGCCAGCAGCCCCGACGGCCCCTACGAGCAGTACTTC. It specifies CASSPDGPYEQYF.

As DNA, the CDR3 is TGCGCCAGCAATCCTGTTGGGACAGGGGCAGATACGCAGTATTTT. This sequence encodes CASNPVGTGADTQYF. The chain combines TRBV5-1 with TRBJ2-3, with 10 positions matching TRBD1. Germline V gene data show CDR1 as SGHRS and CDR2 as YFSETQ. V lost 6 bases and J lost 4; bases outside the gene matches: 8. This CDR3 comprises 15 residues.

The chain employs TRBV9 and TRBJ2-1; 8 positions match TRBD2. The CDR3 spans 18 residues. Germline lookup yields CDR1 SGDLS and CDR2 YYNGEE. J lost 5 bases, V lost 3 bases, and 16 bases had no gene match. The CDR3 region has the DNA TGTGCCAGCAGCGACAGCCGAGAAGCGGGGGAGATCCACAATGAGCAGTTCTTC. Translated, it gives CASSDSREAGEIHNEQFF.

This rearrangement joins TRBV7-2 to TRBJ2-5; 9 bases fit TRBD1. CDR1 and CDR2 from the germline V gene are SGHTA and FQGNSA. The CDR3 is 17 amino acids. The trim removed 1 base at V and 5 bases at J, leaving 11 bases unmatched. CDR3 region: CASSLEYTGTGRETQYF. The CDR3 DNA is TGTGCCAGCAGCTTAGAGTATACCGGGACAGGGAGGGAGACCCAGTACTTC. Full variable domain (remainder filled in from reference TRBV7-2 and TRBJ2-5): GAGVSQSPSNKVTEKGKDVELRCDPISGHTALYWYRQSLGQGLEFLIYFQGNSAPDKSGLPSDRFSAERTGGSVSTLTIQRTQQEDSAVYLCASSLEYTGTGRETQYFGPGTRLLVL.

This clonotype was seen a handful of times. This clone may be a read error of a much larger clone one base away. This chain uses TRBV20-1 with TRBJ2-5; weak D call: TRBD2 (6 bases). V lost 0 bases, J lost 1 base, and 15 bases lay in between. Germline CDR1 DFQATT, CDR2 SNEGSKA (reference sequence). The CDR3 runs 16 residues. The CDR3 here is CSARDRGGALQETQYF. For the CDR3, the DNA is TGCAGTGCTAGAGATAGGGGCGGGGCACTCCAAGAGACCCAGTACTTC.

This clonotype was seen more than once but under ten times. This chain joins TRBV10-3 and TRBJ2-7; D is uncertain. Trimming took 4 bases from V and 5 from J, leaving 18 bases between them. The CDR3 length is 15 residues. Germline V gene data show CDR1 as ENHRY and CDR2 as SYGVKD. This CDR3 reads CAISVGLQEGHEQYF. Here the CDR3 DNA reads TGTGCCATCAGTGTAGGTTTACAAGAAGGCCACGAGCAGTACTTC.

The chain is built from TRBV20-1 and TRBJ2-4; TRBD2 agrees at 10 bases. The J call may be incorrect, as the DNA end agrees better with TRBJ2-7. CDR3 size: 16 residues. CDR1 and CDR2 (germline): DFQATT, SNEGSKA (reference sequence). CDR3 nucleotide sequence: TGCAGTGCTATCGGACTAGCGGCCCTATTAGGGTACGAGCAGTACTTC. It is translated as CSAIGLAALLGYEQYF.

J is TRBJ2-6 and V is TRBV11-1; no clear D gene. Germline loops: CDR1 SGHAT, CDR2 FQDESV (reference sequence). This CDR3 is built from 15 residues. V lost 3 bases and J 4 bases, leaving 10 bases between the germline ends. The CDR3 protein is CASSFKGTGANVLTF. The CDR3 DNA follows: TGTGCCAGCAGCTTTAAAGGTACCGGGGCCAACGTCCTGACTTTC.

The CDR3 protein is CASSSPGGSIQYF. CDR3 DNA sequence: TGTGCCAGCAGTTCCCCAGGGGGGAGCATTCAGTACTTC. The chain employs TRBV12-3 or TRBV12-4 and TRBJ2-4, with D tentatively TRBD1 (7 bases). Trimming shortened V by 4 bases and J by 9 bases, and 13 bases separated the two germline ends. CDR3 length: 13 residues.

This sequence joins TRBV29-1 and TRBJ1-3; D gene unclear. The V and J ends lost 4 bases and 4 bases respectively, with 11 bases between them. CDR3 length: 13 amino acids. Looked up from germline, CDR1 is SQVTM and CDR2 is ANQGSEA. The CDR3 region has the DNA TGCAGCGTTGTGGGGTACTCCGGAAACACCATATATTTT. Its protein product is CSVVGYSGNTIYF.

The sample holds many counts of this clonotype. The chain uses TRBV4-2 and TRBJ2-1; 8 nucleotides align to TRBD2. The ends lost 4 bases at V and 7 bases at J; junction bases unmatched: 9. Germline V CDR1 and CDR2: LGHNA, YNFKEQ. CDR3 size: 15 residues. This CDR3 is CASSPRTGGGNEQFF. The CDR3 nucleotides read TGTGCCAGCAGCCCCAGGACCGGGGGGGGAAATGAGCAGTTCTTC.

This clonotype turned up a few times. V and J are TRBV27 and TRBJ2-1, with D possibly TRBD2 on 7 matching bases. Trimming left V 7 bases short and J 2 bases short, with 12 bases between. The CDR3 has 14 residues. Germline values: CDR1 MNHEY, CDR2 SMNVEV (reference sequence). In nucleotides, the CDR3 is TGTGCCAGCACCCGAGGGGGGGCCTACAATGAGCAGTTCTTC. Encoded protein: CASTRGGAYNEQFF.

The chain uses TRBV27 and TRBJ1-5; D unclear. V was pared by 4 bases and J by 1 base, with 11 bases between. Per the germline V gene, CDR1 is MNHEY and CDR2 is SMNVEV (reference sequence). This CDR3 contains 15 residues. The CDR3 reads CASSSGQASNQPQHF. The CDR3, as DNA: TGTGCCAGCAGTTCCGGCCAGGCGAGCAATCAGCCCCAGCATTTT.

Here the CDR3 DNA reads TGTGCCAGCAGCGTAGACAGGGGGGTGAGGAATGAGCAGTACTTC. It yields the protein CASSVDRGVRNEQYF. V gene TRBV9 combines with J gene TRBJ2-5, with 8 bases aligning to TRBD1. The germline CDR1 and CDR2 sequences are SGDLS and YYNGEE. V lost 0 bases to trimming and J lost 11 bases; unmatched junction nucleotides: 12. This CDR3 has 15 residues.

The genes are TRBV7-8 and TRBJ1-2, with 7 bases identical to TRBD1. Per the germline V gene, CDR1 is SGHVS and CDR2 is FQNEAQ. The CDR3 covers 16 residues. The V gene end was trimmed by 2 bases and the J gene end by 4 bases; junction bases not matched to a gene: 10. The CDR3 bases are TGTGCCAGCAGCTTATCAGGGAGGGGGCGCGGCTATGGCTACACCTTC. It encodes CASSLSGRGRGYGYTF.

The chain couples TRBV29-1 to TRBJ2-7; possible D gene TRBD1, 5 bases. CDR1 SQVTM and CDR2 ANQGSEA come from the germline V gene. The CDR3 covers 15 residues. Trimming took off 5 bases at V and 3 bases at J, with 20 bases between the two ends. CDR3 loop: CSVKVGAQAYYEQYF. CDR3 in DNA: TGCAGCGTTAAAGTAGGGGCTCAGGCGTACTACGAGCAGTACTTC.

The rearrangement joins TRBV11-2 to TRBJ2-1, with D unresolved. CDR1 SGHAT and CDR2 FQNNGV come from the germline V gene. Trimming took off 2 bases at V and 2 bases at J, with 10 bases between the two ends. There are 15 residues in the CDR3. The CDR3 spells CASSLSEPTYNEQFF. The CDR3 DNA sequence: TGTGCCAGCAGCTTATCAGAGCCAACCTACAATGAGCAGTTCTTC.